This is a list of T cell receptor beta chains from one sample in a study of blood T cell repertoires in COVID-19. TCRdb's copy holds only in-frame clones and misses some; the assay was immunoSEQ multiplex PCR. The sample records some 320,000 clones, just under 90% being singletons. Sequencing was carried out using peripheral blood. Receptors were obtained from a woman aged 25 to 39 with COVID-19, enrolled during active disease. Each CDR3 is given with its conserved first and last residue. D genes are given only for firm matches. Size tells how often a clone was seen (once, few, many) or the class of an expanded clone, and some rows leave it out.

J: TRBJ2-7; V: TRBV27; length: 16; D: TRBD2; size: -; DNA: TGTGCCAGCAGCCCTAAAGCGGGGCGGACCCCCTACGAGCAGTACTTC; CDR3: CASSPKAGRTPYEQYF
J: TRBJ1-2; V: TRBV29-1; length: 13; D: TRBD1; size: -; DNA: TGCAGCGCCTTGACAGGGATTAACTATGGCTACACCTTC; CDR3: CSALTGINYGYTF
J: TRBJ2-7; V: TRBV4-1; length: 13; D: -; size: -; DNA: TGCGCCAGCAGCCAAGATTTCGGGTACGAGCAGTACTTC; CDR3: CASSQDFGYEQYF
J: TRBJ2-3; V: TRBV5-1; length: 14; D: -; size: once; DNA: TGCGCCAGCAGCTTCCTACAGGAGACAGATACGCAGTATTTT; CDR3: CASSFLQETDTQYF
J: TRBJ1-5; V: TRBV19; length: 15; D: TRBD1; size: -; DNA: TGTGCCAGTAGTACCAGGGGGCGCGGGAATCAGCCCCAGCATTTT; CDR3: CASSTRGRGNQPQHF
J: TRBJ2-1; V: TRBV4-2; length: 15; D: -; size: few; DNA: TGTGCCAGCAGCCAAGTGGGGGACTTAGCTAATGAGCAGTTCTTC; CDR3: CASSQVGDLANEQFF
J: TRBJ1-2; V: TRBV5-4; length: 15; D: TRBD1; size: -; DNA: TGTGCCAGCAGCCTCCGACAGGGCGCGGAGTACGGCTACACCTTC; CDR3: CASSLRQGAEYGYTF
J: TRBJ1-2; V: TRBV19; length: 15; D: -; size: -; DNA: TGTGCCAGTAGTGCCCAGGCTCAACGTGGCTATGGCTACACCTTC; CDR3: CASSAQAQRGYGYTF
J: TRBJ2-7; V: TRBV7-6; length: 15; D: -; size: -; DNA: TGTGCCAGCAGCTTAGAAGGTGGGGGGGCCTATGAGCAGTACTTC; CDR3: CASSLEGGGAYEQYF
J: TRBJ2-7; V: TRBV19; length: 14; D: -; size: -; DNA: TGTGCCAGTAGTATACAGGGCAGCTCCTACGAGCAGTACTTC; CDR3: CASSIQGSSYEQYF
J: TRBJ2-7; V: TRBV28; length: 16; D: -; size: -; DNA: TGTGCCAGCAGTTTAATCCCTGGCAGGGGTACCTACGAGCAGTACTTC; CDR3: CASSLIPGRGTYEQYF
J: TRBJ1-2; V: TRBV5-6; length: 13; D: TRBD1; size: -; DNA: TGTGCCAGCAGCCGGCAGGGGGTCTATGGCTACACCTTC; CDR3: CASSRQGVYGYTF
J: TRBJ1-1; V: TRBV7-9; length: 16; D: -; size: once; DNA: TGTGCCAGCAGCACAGATCCCCAGGCCCGGAACACTGAAGCTTTCTTT; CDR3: CASSTDPQARNTEAFF
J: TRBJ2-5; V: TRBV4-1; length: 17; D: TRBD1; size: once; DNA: TGCGCCAGCAGCCATCGAATCCGAGGGGGCCCTCAAGAGACCCAGTACTTC; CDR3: CASSHRIRGGPQETQYF
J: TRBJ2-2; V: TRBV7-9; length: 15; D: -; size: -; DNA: TGTGCCAGCAGCCCCCTCCAGGGCCACGCCGGGGAGCTGTTTTTT; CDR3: CASSPLQGHAGELFF
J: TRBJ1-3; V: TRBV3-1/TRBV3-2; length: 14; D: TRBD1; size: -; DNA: TGTGCCAGCAGCCGAACAGGGGGCAGGAACACCATATATTTT; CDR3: CASSRTGGRNTIYF
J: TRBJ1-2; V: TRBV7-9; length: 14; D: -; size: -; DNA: TGTGCCAGCAGCTTTGTAGGAGCTAACTATGGCTACACCTTC; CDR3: CASSFVGANYGYTF
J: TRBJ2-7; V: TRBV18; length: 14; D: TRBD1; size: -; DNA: TGTGCCAGCTCACAAGAGACAGGGGAGGACGAGCAGTACTTC; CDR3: CASSQETGEDEQYF
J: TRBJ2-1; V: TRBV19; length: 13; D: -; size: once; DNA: TGTGCCAGTAGTATAGGGACTCCAAATGAGCAGTTCTTC; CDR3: CASSIGTPNEQFF
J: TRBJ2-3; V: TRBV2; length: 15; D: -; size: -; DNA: TGTGCCAGCAGAGGACAGAGCTCTACCACAGATACGCAGTATTTT; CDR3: CASRGQSSTTDTQYF
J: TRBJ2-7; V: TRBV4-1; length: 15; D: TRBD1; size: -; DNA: TGCGCCAGCAGCCAAGCACAGGGGGCTTCCTACGAGCAGTACTTC; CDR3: CASSQAQGASYEQYF
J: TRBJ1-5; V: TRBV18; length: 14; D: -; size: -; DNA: TGTGCCAGCTCAGTCCAGGGGAGCAATCAGCCCCAGCATTTT; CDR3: CASSVQGSNQPQHF
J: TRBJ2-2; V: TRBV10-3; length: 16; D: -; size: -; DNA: TGTGCCATCAGTGAGTCGGGCCGAACAGGGTCCTGGGAGCTGTTTTTT; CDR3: CAISESGRTGSWELFF
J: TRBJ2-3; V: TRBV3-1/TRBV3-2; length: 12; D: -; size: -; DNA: TGTGCCAGCAGCCAACTCGCAGATACGCAGTATTTT; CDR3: CASSQLADTQYF
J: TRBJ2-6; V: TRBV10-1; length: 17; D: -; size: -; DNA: TGCGCCAGCAGTGAGTCCTGGAGTAACTCTGGGGCCAACGTCCTGACTTTC; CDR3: CASSESWSNSGANVLTF
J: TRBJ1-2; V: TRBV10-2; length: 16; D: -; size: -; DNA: TGCGCCAGCAGTGAGAGAACAGACCTTAGGGGCTATGGCTACACCTTC; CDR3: CASSERTDLRGYGYTF
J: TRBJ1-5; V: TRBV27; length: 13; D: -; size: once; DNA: TGTGCCAGCAGTTTGTCGGTCAATCAGCCCCAGCATTTT; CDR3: CASSLSVNQPQHF
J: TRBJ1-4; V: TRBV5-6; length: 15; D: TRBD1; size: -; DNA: TGTGCCAGCACCGCGAGGACAGGGGAAATTGAAAAACTGTTTTTT; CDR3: CASTARTGEIEKLFF
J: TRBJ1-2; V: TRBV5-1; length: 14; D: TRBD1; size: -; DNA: TGCGCCAGCAGCTTCGACAGGGGGTTTAAGGGCTACACCTTC; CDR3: CASSFDRGFKGYTF
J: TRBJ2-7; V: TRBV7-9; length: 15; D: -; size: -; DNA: TGTGCCAGCAGCCCAGGGGGGACAGTCCTTCAGGAGCAGTACTTC; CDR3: CASSPGGTVLQEQYF
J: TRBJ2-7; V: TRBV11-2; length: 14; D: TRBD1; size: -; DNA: TGTGCCAGCAGCTTTACAGGGGGCTTCTACGAGCAGTACTTC; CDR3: CASSFTGGFYEQYF
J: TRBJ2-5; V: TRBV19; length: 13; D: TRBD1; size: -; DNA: TGTGCCAGTAGTCGGGACAGGGCGGAGACCCAGTACTTC; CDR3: CASSRDRAETQYF
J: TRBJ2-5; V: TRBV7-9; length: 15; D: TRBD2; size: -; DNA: TGTGCCAGCAGCCAGCGACTAGCGGGGCAAGAGACCCAGTACTTC; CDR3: CASSQRLAGQETQYF
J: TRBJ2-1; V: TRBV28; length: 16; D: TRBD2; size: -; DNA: TGTGCCAGCACCGAAGGGAGCGGGGGAACCTACAATGAGCAGTTCTTC; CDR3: CASTEGSGGTYNEQFF
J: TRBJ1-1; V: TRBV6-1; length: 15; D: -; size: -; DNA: TGTGCCAGCAGTGAGGCGAGAGGGTGGAACACTGAAGCTTTCTTT; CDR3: CASSEARGWNTEAFF
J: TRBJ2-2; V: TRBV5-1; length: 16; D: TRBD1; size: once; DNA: TGCGCCAGCAGCCCCGCCCCCAGGACAGGCACCGGGGAGCTGTTTTTT; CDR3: CASSPAPRTGTGELFF
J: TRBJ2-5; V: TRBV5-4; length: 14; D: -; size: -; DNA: TGTGCCAGCAGCTTGGGTGTTAGCGAGGGGACCCAGTACTTC; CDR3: CASSLGVSEGTQYF
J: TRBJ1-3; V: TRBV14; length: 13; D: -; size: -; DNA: TGTGCCAGCAGTCGAACAGGGACCTCCACCATATATTTT; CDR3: CASSRTGTSTIYF
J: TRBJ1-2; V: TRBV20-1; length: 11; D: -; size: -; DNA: TGCATTCCCAGGGCAGTCTATGGCTACACCTTC; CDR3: CIPRAVYGYTF
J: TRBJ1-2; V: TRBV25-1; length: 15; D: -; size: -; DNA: TGTGCCAGCAGTGAACTCGGGAAGGGGGACTATGGCTACACCTTC; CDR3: CASSELGKGDYGYTF
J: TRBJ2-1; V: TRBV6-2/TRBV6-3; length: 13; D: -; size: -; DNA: TGTGCCAGCAGCCGATGGGCGGGCAATGAGCAGTTCTTC; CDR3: CASSRWAGNEQFF
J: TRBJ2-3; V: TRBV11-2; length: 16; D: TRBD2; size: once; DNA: TGTGCCAGCAGCACTCTAGCGGGCGTCGTCACAGATACGCAGTATTTT; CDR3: CASSTLAGVVTDTQYF
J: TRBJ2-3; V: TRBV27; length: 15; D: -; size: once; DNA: TGTGCCAGCAGTTTAGGGGTTCAGGGTGGGGATACGCAGTATTTT; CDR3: CASSLGVQGGDTQYF
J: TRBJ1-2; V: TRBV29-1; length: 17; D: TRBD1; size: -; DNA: TGCAGCTCATTCTCCCGCAACAGGGGCCCACTAAACTATGGCTACACCTTC; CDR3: CSSFSRNRGPLNYGYTF
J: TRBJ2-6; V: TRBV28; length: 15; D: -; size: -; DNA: TGTGCCAGCACTAGGTTTGGGTCTGGGGCCAACGTCCTGACTTTC; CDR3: CASTRFGSGANVLTF
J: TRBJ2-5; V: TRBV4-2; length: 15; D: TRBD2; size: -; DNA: TGTGCCAGCAGCCGCCTAGGGACGGGGGGGGAGACCCAGTACTTC; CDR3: CASSRLGTGGETQYF
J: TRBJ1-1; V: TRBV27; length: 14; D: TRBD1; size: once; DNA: TGTGCCAGCAGAACAGGGGTAGTGGACACTGAAGCTTTCTTT; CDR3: CASRTGVVDTEAFF
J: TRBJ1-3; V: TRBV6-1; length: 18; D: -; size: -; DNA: TGTGCCAGCAGTGAGAGACCTGGTGACGGAGCCACTGGAAACACCATATATTTT; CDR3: CASSERPGDGATGNTIYF
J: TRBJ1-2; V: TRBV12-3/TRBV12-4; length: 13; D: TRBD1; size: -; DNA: TGTGCCAGCGCCAAAACAGGGGGCTATGGCTACACCTTC; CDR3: CASAKTGGYGYTF
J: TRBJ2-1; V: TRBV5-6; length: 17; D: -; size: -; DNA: TGTGCCAGCAGCTTGGGTAGCCAAGAAAATCCCTACAATGAGCAGTTCTTC; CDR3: CASSLGSQENPYNEQFF
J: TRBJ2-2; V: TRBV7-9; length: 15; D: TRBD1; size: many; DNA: TGTGCCAGCACTCGACAGGGGGCAAACACCGGGGAGCTGTTTTTT; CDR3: CASTRQGANTGELFF
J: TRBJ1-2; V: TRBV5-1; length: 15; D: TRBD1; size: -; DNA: TGCGCCAGCAGCTTGGCACAGGGGATCTACTATGGCTACACCTTC; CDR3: CASSLAQGIYYGYTF
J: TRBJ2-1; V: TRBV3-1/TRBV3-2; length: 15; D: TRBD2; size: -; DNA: TGTGCCAGCAGCCGGGGACTAGCGGGGGGGATTGAGCAGTTCTTC; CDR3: CASSRGLAGGIEQFF